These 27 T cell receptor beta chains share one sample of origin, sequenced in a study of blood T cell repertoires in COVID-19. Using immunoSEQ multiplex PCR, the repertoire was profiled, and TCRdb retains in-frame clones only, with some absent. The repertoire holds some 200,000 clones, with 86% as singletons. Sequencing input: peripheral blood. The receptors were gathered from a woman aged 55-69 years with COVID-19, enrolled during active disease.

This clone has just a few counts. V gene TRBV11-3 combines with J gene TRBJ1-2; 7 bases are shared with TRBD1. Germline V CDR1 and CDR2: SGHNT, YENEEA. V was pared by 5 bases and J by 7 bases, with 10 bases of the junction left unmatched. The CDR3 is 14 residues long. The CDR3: CASSAGTVSSGYTF. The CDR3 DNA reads TGTGCCAGCAGCGCAGGGACAGTCTCTAGTGGCTACACCTTC.

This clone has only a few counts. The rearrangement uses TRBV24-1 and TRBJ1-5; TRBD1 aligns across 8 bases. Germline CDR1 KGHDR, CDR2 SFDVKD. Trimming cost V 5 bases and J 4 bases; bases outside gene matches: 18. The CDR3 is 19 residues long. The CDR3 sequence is CATSAGRQGASGANQPQHF. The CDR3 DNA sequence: TGTGCCACCAGTGCGGGGCGGCAGGGGGCGAGCGGGGCTAATCAGCCCCAGCATTTT.

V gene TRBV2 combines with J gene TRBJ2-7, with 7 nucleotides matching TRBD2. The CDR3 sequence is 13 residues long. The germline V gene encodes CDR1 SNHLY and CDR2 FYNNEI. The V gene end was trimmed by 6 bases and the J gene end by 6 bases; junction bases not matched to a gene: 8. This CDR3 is CASRSREVGEQYF. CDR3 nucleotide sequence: TGTGCCAGCAGGAGTCGGGAGGTAGGCGAGCAGTACTTC.

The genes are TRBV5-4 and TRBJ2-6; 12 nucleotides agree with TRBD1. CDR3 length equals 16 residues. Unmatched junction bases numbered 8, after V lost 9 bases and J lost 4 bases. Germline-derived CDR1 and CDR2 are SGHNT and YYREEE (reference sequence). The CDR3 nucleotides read TGTGCCACCAAGGGGACAGGGGGCTCAGGGGCCAACGTCCTGACTTTC. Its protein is CATKGTGGSGANVLTF.

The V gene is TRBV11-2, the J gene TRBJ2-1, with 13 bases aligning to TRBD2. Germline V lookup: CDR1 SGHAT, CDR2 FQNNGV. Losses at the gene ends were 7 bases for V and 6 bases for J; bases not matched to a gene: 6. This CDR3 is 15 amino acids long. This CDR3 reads CASIRGLAGANEQFF. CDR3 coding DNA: TGTGCCAGCATCCGTGGACTAGCGGGAGCCAATGAGCAGTTCTTC.

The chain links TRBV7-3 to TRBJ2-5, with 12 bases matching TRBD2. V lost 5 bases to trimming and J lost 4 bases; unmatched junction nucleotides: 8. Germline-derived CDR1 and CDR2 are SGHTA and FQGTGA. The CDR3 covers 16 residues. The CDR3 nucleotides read TGTGCCAGCAGCGTCCTAGCGGGAGGGCCCAGAGAGACCCAGTACTTC. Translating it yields CASSVLAGGPRETQYF. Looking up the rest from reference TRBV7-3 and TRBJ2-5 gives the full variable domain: GAGVSQTPSNKVTEKGKYVELRCDPISGHTALYWYRQSLGQGPEFLIYFQGTGAADDSGLPNDRFFAVRPEGSVSTLKIQRTERGDSAVYLCASSVLAGGPRETQYFGPGTRLLVL.

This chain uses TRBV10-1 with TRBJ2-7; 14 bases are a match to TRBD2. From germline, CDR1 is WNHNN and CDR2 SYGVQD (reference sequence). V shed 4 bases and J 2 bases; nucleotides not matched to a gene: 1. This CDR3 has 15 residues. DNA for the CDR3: TGCGCCAGCAGTGGACTAGCGGGAGGGACCTACGAGCAGTACTTC. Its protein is CASSGLAGGTYEQYF.

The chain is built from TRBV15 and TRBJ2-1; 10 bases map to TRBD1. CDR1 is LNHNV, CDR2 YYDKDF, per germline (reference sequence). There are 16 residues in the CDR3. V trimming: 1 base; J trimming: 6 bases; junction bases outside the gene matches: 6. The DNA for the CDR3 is TGTGCCACCAGCAGAGTAGGGACAGGGGTAGGCAATGAGCAGTTCTTC. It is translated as CATSRVGTGVGNEQFF.

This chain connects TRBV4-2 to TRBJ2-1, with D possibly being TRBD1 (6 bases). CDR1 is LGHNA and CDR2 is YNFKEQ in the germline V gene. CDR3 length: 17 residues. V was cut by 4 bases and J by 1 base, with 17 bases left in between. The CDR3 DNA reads TGTGCCAGCAGCCGCGGGCTGGGGGCGGAGTCCTACAATGAGCAGTTCTTC. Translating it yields CASSRGLGAESYNEQFF.

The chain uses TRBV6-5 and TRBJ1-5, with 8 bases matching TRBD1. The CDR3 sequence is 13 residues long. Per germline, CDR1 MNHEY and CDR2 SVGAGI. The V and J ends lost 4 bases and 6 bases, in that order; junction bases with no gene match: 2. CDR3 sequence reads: CASSFGTGQPQHF. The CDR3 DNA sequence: TGTGCCAGCAGTTTTGGGACAGGTCAGCCCCAGCATTTT.

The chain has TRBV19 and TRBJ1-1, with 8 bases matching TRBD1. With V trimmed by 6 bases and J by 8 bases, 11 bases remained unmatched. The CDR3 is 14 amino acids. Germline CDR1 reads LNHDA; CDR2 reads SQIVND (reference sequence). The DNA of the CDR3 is TGTGCCAGTAGATTAGGTCCCGGACAGGGCGAAGCTTTCTTT. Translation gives CASRLGPGQGEAFF.

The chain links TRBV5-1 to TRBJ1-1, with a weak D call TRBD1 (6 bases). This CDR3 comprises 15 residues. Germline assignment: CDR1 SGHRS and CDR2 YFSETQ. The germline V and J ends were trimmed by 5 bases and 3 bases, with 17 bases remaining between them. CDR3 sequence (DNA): TGCGCCAGCAGATTCTCCCCAGGGGAGTACACTGAAGCTTTCTTT. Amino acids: CASRFSPGEYTEAFF.

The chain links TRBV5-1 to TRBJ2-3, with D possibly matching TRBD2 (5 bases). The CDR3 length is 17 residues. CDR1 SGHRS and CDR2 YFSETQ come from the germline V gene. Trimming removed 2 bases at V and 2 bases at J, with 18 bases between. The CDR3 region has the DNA TGCGCCAGCAGCTTTTTACAAGGAGGCAGCCCCACAGATACGCAGTATTTT. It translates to CASSFLQGGSPTDTQYF. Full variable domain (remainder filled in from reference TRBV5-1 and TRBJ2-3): KAGVTQTPRYLIKTRGQQVTLSCSPISGHRSVSWYQQTPGQGLQFLFEYFSETQRNKGNFPGRFSGRQFSNSRSEMNVSTLELGDSALYLCASSFLQGGSPTDTQYFGPGTRLTVL.

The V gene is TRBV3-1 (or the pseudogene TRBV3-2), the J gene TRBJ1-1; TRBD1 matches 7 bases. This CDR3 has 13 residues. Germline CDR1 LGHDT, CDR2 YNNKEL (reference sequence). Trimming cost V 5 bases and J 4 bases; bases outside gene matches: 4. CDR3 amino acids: CASSTTGVTEAFF. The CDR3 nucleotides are TGTGCCAGCAGCACTACAGGGGTCACTGAAGCTTTCTTT.

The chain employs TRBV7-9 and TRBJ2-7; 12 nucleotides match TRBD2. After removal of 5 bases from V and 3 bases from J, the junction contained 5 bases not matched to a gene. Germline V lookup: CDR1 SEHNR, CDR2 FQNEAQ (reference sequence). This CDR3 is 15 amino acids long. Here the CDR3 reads CASSQKLAGGYEQYF. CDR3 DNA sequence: TGTGCCAGCAGCCAGAAACTAGCGGGAGGCTACGAGCAGTACTTC.

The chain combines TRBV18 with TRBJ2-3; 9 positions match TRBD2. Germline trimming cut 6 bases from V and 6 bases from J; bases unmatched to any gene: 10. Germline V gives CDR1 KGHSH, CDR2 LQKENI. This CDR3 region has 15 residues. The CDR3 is CASSPGTSYADTQYF. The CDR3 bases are TGTGCCAGCTCCCCCGGGACTAGCTACGCGGATACGCAGTATTTT.

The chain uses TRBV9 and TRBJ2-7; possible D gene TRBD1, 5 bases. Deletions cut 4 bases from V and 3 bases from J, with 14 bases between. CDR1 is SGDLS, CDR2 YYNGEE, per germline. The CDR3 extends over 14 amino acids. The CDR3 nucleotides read TGTGCCAGCAGCTTCGACAGCAATGACTACGAGCAGTACTTC. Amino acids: CASSFDSNDYEQYF.

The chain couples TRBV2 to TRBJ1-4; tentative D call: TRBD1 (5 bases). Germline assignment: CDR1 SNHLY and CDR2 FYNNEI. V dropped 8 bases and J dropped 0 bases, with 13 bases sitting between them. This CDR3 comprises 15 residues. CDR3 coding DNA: TGTGCCAGCGGAGGGACCGGAACAACTAATGAAAAACTGTTTTTT. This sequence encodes CASGGTGTTNEKLFF.

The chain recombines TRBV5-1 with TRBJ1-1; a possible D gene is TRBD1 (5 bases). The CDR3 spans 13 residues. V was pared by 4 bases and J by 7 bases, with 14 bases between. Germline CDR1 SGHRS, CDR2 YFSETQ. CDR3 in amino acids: CASSPLVGVEAFF. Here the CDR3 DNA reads TGCGCCAGCAGCCCGCTTGTAGGGGTTGAAGCTTTCTTT. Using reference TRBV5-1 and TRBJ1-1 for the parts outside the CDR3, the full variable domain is KAGVTQTPRYLIKTRGQQVTLSCSPISGHRSVSWYQQTPGQGLQFLFEYFSETQRNKGNFPGRFSGRQFSNSRSEMNVSTLELGDSALYLCASSPLVGVEAFFGQGTRLTVV.

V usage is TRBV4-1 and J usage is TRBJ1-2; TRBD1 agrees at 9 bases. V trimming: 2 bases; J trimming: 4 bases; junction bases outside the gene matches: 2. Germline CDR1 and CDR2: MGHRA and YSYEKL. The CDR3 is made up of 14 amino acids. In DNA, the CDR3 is TGCGCCAGCAGCCAACAGACAGGGGGCTATGGCTACACCTTC. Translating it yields CASSQQTGGYGYTF.

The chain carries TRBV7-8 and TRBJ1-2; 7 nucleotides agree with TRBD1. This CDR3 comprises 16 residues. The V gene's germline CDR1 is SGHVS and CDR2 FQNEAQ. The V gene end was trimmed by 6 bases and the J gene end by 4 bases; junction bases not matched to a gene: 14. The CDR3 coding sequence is TGTGCCAGCAGTCCAGTCCCCCAGGGGGAAAGCTATGGCTACACCTTC. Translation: CASSPVPQGESYGYTF.

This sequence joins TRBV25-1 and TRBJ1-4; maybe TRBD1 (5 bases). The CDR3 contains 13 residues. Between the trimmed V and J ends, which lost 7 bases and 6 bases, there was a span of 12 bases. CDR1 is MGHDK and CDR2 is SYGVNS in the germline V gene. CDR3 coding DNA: TGTGCCAGCAAGGGGTCCCCGGATGAAAAACTGTTTTTT. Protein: CASKGSPDEKLFF.

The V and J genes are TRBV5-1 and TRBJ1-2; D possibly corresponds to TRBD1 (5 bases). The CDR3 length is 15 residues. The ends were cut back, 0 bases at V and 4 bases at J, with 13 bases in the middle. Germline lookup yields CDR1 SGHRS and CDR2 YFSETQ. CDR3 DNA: TGCGCCAGCAGCTTGGTTGGACAAAATTCCTATGGCTACACCTTC. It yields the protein CASSLVGQNSYGYTF.

CDR3 protein: CASRLVTGGYYGYTF. Written as DNA, the CDR3 is TGTGCAAGTCGCTTAGTCACAGGGGGCTACTATGGCTACACCTTC. V usage is TRBV12-2 and J usage is TRBJ1-2; TRBD1 is the table's D call and was not checked against the DNA. TRBV12-2 is marked as a pseudogene. This CDR3 is built from 15 residues.

The CDR3 loop is CASSFRGSEKLFF. CDR3 in DNA: TGTGCCAGCAGTTTTCGGGGGAGTGAAAAACTGTTTTTT. The chain uses TRBV28 and TRBJ1-4; maybe TRBD1 (5 bases). CDR1 and CDR2 (germline): MDHEN, SYDVKM. This CDR3 contains 13 residues. Trimming took off 3 bases at V and 7 bases at J, with 9 bases between the two ends.

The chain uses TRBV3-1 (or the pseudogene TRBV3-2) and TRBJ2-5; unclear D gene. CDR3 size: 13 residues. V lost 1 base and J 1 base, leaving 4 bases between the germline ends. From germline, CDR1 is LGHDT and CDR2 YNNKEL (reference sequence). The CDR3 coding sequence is TGTGCCAGCAGCCAAGTAGTCCAAGAGACCCAGTACTTC. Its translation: CASSQVVQETQYF.

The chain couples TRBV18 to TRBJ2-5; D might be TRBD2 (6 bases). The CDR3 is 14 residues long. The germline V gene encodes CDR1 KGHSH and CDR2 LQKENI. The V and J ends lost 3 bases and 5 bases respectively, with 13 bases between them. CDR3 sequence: CASSPFDSGETQYF. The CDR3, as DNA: TGTGCCAGCTCACCTTTCGACAGCGGGGAGACCCAGTACTTC.